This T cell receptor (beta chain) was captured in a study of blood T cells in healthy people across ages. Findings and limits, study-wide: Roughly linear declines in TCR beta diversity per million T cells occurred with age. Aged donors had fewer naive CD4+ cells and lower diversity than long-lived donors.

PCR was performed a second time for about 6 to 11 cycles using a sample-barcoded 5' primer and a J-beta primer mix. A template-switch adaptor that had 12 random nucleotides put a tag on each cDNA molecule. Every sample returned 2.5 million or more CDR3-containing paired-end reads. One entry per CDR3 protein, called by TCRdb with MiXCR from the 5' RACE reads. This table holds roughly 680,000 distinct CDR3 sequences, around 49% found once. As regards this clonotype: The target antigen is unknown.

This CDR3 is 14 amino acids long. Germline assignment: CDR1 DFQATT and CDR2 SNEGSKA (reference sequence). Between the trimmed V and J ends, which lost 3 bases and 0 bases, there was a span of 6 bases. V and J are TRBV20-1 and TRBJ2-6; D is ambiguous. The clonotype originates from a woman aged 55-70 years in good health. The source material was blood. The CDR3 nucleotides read TGCAGTGCTAGCAAGCTCTCTGGGGCCAACGTCCTGACTTTC. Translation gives CSASKLSGANVLTF.